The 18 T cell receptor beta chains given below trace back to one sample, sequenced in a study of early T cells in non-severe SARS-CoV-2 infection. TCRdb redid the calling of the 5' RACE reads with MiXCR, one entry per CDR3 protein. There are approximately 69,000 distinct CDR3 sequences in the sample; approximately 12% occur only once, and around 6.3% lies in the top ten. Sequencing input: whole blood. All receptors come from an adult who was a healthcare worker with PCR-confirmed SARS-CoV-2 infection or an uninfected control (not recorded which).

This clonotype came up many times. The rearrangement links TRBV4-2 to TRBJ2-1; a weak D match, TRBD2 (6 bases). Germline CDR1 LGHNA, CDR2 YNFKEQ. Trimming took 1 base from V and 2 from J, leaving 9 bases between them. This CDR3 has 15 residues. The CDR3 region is CASSQGAGTYNEQFF. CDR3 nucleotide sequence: TGTGCCAGCAGCCAAGGGGCGGGGACCTACAATGAGCAGTTCTTC.

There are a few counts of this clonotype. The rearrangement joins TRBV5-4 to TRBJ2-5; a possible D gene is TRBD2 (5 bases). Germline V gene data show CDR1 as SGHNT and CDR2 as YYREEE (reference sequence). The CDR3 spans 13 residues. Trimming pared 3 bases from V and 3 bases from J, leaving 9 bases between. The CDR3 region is CASSYGREETQYF. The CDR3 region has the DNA TGTGCCAGCAGCTATGGGAGAGAAGAGACCCAGTACTTC.

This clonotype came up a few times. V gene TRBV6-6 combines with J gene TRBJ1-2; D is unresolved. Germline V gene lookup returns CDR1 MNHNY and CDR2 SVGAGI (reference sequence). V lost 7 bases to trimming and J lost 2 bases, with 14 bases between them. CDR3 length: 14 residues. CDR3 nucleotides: TGTGCCAGCATCACCATGGGCCGCAACTATGGCTACACCTTC. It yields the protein CASITMGRNYGYTF.

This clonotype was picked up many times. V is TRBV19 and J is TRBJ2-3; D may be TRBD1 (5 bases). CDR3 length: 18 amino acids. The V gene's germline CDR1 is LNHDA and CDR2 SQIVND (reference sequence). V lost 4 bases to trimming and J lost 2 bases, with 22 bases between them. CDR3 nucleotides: TGTGCCAGTAGTACACCCCCATGGATCTCAGGGTACACAGATACGCAGTATTTT. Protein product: CASSTPPWISGYTDTQYF.

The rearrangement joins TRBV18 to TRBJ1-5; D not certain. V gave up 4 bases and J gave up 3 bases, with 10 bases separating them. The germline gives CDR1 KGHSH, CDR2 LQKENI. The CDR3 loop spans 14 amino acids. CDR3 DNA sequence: TGTGCCAGCTCACTTGAAGTAAACAATCAGCCCCAGCATTTT. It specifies CASSLEVNNQPQHF.

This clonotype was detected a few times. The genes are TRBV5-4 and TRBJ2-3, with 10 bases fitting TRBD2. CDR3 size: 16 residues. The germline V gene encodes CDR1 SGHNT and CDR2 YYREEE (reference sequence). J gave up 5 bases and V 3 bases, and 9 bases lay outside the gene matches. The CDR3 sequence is CASSSKSGGAGDTQYF. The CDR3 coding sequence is TGTGCCAGCAGCTCGAAAAGCGGGGGGGCCGGAGATACGCAGTATTTT.

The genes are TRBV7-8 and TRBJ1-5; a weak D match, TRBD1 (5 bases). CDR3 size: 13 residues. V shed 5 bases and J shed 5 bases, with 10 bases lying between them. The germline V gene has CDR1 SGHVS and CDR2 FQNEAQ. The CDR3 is CASSLKGHQPQHF. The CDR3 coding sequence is TGTGCCAGCAGCCTAAAGGGGCATCAGCCCCAGCATTTT.

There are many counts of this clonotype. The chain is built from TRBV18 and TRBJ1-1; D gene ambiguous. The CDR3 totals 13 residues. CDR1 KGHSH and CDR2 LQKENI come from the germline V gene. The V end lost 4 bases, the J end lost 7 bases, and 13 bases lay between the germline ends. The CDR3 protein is CASSLGKRVEAFF. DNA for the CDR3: TGTGCCAGCTCACTAGGGAAGAGGGTTGAAGCTTTCTTT.

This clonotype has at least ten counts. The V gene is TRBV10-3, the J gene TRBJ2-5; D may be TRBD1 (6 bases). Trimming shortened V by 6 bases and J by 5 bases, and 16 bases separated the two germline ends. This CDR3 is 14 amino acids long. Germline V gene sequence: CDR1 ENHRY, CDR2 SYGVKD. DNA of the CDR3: TGTGCCATCAGAGCAGAGACAGGCGCGGAGACCCAGTACTTC. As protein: CAIRAETGAETQYF.

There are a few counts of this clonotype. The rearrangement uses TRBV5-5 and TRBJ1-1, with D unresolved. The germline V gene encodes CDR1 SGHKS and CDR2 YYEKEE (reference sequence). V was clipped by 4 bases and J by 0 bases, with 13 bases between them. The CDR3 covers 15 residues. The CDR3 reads CASSRDQPVNTEAFF. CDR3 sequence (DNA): TGTGCCAGCAGCCGGGATCAACCTGTGAACACTGAAGCTTTCTTT.

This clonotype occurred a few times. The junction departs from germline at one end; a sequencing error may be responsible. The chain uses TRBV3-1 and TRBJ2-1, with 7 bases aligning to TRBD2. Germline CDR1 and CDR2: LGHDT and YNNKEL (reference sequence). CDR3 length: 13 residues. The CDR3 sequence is CASNQAGRNEQFF. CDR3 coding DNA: TGTGCCAGCAACCAAGCGGGAAGGAATGAGCAGTTCTTC.

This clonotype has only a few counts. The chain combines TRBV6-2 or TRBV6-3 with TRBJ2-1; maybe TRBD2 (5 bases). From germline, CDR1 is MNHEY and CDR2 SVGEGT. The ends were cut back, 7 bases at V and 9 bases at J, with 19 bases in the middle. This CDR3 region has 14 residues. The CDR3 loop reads CASKFGLAGGEQFF. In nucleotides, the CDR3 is TGTGCCAGCAAATTCGGCCTAGCTGGCGGTGAGCAGTTCTTC.

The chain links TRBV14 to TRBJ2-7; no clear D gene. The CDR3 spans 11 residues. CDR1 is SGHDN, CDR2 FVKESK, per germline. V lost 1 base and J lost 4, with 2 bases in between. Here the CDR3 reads CASSQGYEQYF. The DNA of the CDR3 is TGTGCCAGCAGCCAAGGTTACGAGCAGTACTTC.

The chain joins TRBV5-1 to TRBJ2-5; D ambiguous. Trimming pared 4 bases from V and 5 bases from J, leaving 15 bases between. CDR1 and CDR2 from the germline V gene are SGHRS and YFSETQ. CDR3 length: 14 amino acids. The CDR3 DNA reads TGCGCCAGCAGCCCGGGTGGGGTCTGGGAGACCCAGTACTTC. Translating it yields CASSPGGVWETQYF.

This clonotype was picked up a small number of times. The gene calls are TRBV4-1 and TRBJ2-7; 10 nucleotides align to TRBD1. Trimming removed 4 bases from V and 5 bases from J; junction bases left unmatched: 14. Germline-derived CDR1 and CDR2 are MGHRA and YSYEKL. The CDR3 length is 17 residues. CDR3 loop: CASSPSKPGTGEHEQYF. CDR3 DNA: TGCGCCAGCAGCCCGTCCAAGCCCGGGACAGGGGAACACGAGCAGTACTTC.

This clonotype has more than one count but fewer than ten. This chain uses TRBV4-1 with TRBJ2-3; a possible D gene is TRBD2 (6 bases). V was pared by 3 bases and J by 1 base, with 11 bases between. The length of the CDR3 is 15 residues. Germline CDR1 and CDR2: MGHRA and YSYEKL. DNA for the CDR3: TGCGCCAGCAGCCAGCTCGGGACTCGCACAGATACGCAGTATTTT. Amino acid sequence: CASSQLGTRTDTQYF.

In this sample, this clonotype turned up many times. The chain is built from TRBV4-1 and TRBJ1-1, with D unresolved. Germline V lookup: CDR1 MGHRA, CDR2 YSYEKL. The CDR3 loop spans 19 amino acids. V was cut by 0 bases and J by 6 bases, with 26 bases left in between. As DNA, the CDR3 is TGCGCCAGCAGCCAAGAAATCGGCGTGGCCGGGCGTAAATACGCTGAAGCTTTCTTT. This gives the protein CASSQEIGVAGRKYAEAFF.

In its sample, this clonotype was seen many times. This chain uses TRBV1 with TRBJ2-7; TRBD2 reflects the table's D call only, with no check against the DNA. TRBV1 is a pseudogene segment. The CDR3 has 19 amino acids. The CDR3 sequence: CTSSQEGDVPPALGYEQYF. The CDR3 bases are TGCACCAGCAGCCAAGAAGGGGACGTACCACCGGCCCTGGGCTACGAGCAGTACTTC.